The 20 T cell receptor beta chains presented below share a single source sample, sequenced in a study of cytomegalovirus exposure and HLA in healthy donors (dated by TCRdb to 2016 to 2017). Libraries were constructed by the immunoSEQ multiplex PCR assay. The multiplex PCR relied on a mix of 60 forward primers for TCR Vbeta segments and 13 reverse primers for TCR Jbeta segments. As stored in TCRdb, this immuneACCESS dataset retains in-frame rearrangements with V and J assigned. A fraction of the clones does not appear; measured against another copy, unresolved V genes explain less than half of the discrepancy, and the remainder lacks a known reason. This sample lists about 220,000 clones; just over 75% were detected once. Together, the top ten hold 0.63% of the sample. The sample taken for sequencing was PBMCs. These receptors originate from a man aged 18 to 29 in good health and CMV-seronegative.

The chain is built from TRBV30 and TRBJ2-5; the match to TRBD1 covers 8 bases. Germline V CDR1 and CDR2: GTSNPN, SVGIG (reference sequence). The V and J ends lost 5 bases and 4 bases, in that order; junction bases with no gene match: 3. The CDR3 is 12 amino acids. The CDR3 DNA reads as TGTGCCTGGGGACAGGGATCAGAGACCCAGTACTTC. Amino acid sequence: CAWGQGSETQYF.

The rearrangement uses TRBV19 and TRBJ1-2; D is unresolved. CDR1 is LNHDA and CDR2 is SQIVND in the germline V gene (reference sequence). This CDR3 spans 16 amino acids. Trimming cost V 3 bases and J 1 base, with 15 bases left between them. The CDR3 loop reads CASSIAGSLINYGYTF. CDR3 DNA: TGTGCCAGTAGTATTGCGGGGTCTCTGATTAACTATGGCTACACCTTC.

The chain links TRBV19 to TRBJ2-6; 8 bases are shared with TRBD1. Trimming took 3 bases from V and 4 from J; bases not matched to a gene: 8. This CDR3 contains 17 residues. Germline lookup yields CDR1 LNHDA and CDR2 SQIVND (reference sequence). The chain's CDR3 is CASSIQGAPRGANVLTF. The CDR3 nucleotides are TGTGCCAGTAGTATCCAGGGGGCCCCGCGGGGGGCCAACGTCCTGACTTTC.

The chain couples TRBV9 to TRBJ2-2; TRBD2 agrees at 8 bases. CDR3 length: 14 residues. V dropped 3 bases and J dropped 7; count of bases not matched to a gene: 5. Looked up from germline, CDR1 is SGDLS and CDR2 is YYNGEE. CDR3 residues: CASSAAGGVGELFF. The DNA of the CDR3 is TGTGCCAGCAGCGCCGCGGGGGGCGTCGGGGAGCTGTTTTTT.

This clone was recorded a few times. This chain links TRBV9 with TRBJ2-5; D not resolved. The J call is in doubt because the DNA end fits TRBJ2-7 better. The CDR3 sequence is 13 residues long. Germline values: CDR1 SGDLS, CDR2 YYNGEE. The CDR3, as DNA: TGTGCCAGCAGCGTAGACGCCATCCACGAGCAGTACTTC. Its protein product is CASSVDAIHEQYF.

The chain links TRBV20-1 to TRBJ2-1; D is ambiguous. The germline V gene has CDR1 DFQATT and CDR2 SNEGSKA (reference sequence). V dropped 8 bases and J dropped 15 bases, with 17 bases sitting between them. This CDR3 is built from 10 residues. The CDR3 DNA reads as TGCAGTATTAATACACCCCACCCGTTCTTC. Its translation is CSINTPHPFF.

This clone has more than one count but fewer than ten. The chain employs TRBV7-9 and TRBJ1-5; 7 positions match TRBD1. Losses at the gene ends were 5 bases for V and 4 bases for J; bases not matched to a gene: 5. CDR1 and CDR2 (germline): SEHNR, FQNEAQ (reference sequence). The length of the CDR3 is 14 residues. The CDR3 nucleotides are TGTGCCAGCAGCAGTGACAGGGATAATCAGCCCCAGCATTTT. As protein: CASSSDRDNQPQHF.

The chain joins TRBV19 to TRBJ1-5; unclear D gene. Germline-derived CDR1 and CDR2 are LNHDA and SQIVND (reference sequence). Trimming took off 5 bases at V and 7 bases at J, with 18 bases between the two ends. The CDR3 is 15 amino acids. The CDR3 is CASSADRAAGQPQHF. CDR3 bases: TGTGCCAGTAGTGCTGATCGGGCCGCGGGGCAGCCCCAGCATTTT.

The V gene is TRBV7-9, the J gene TRBJ2-7; 8 nucleotides match TRBD1. This CDR3 comprises 15 residues. Germline loops: CDR1 SEHNR, CDR2 FQNEAQ (reference sequence). The V and J ends lost 4 bases and 0 bases, in that order; junction bases with no gene match: 5. CDR3: CASSSTGGASYEQYF. CDR3 nucleotide sequence: TGTGCCAGCAGCTCCACAGGGGGAGCCTCCTACGAGCAGTACTTC.

The rearrangement uses TRBV27 and TRBJ1-2, with 9 bases that match TRBD1. This CDR3 region has 14 residues. The germline gives CDR1 MNHEY, CDR2 SMNVEV (reference sequence). Trimming removed 4 bases from V and 5 bases from J; junction bases left unmatched: 5. CDR3 sequence reads: CASSSGTGIYGYTF. CDR3 coding DNA: TGTGCCAGCAGTTCCGGGACAGGGATTTATGGCTACACCTTC.

The V gene is TRBV11-3, the J gene TRBJ2-1, with a tentative D call TRBD1 (6 bases). The V gene lost 2 bases and the J gene lost 6 bases, with 8 bases spanning the gap. Per germline, CDR1 SGHNT and CDR2 YENEEA. The CDR3 consists of 13 residues. CDR3 bases: TGTGCCAGCAGCTTACTCAGGGGCAATGAGCAGTTCTTC. The encoded protein is CASSLLRGNEQFF.

The chain joins TRBV28 to TRBJ1-5, with D hard to call. From germline, CDR1 is MDHEN and CDR2 SYDVKM. Trimming took 3 bases from V and 0 from J, leaving 9 bases between them. CDR3 length equals 15 residues. The CDR3 loop reads CASSFRTYSNQPQHF. In nucleotides, the CDR3 is TGTGCCAGCAGTTTTCGCACATATAGCAATCAGCCCCAGCATTTT. The full variable domain, its missing parts supplied by reference TRBV28 and TRBJ1-5, is DVKVTQSSRYLVKRTGEKVFLECVQDMDHENMFWYRQDPGLGLRLIYFSYDVKMKEKGDIPEGYSVSREKKERFSLILESASTNQTSMYLCASSFRTYSNQPQHFGDGTRLSIL.

The chain carries TRBV5-6 and TRBJ1-2; D call uncertain. CDR3 size: 13 residues. V lost 5 bases and J lost 2, with 10 bases in between. The germline V gene has CDR1 SGHDT and CDR2 YYEEEE. Written as DNA, the CDR3 is TGTGCCAGCAGGTCGACGGGGAACTATGGCTACACCTTC. Translated: CASRSTGNYGYTF. The full variable domain, rest sourced from reference TRBV5-6 and TRBJ1-2, is DAGVTQSPTHLIKTRGQQVTLRCSPKSGHDTVSWYQQALGQGPQFIFQYYEEEERQRGNFPDRFSGHQFPNYSSELNVNALLLGDSALYLCASRSTGNYGYTFGSGTRLTVV.

The rearrangement links TRBV27 to TRBJ2-7; D may be TRBD2 (7 bases). Germline CDR1 and CDR2: MNHEY and SMNVEV (reference sequence). The CDR3 is 11 residues long. V dropped 6 bases and J dropped 6 bases, with 9 bases sitting between them. CDR3: CASRRGGEQYF. The CDR3 DNA is TGTGCCAGCAGGAGGGGGGGCGAGCAGTACTTC.

A word on this clone: At one of its ends the junction is not consistent with the germline gene, which may arise from a read error. V usage is TRBV7-9 and J usage is TRBJ2-7, with 7 bases matching TRBD1. CDR3 length: 14 residues. Germline lookup yields CDR1 SEHNR and CDR2 FQNEAQ (reference sequence). The CDR3 is CSSSLVGTVHEQYF. In nucleotides, the CDR3 is TGTTCCAGCAGCTTAGTCGGGACAGTACACGAGCAGTACTTC. The full variable domain, completed using reference TRBV7-9 and TRBJ2-7, is DTGVSQNPRHKITKRGQNVTFRCDPISEHNRLYWYRQTLGQGPEFLTYFQNEAQLEKSRLLSDRFSAERPKGSFSTLEIQRTEQGDSAMYLCSSSLVGTVHEQYFGPGTRLTVT.

The rearrangement joins TRBV5-4 to TRBJ2-1, with a weak D call TRBD2 (6 bases). This CDR3 is built from 14 residues. V lost 0 bases and J lost 8, with 12 bases in between. Germline V CDR1 and CDR2: SGHNT, YYREEE (reference sequence). CDR3 nucleotide sequence: TGTGCCAGCAGCTTGGACCCCGGGAGCGATGAGCAGTTCTTC. Its protein is CASSLDPGSDEQFF.

The chain joins TRBV9 to TRBJ2-5, with TRBD1 matching over 7 bases. With 0 bases clipped from V and 5 bases from J, the junction kept 7 bases outside the gene matches. Germline V gives CDR1 SGDLS, CDR2 YYNGEE. The CDR3 covers 15 residues. The CDR3 spells CASSVEGALWETQYF. As DNA, the CDR3 is TGTGCCAGCAGCGTAGAGGGGGCTTTGTGGGAGACCCAGTACTTC.

The V gene is TRBV7-9, the J gene TRBJ1-3; D gene ambiguous. The germline V gene encodes CDR1 SEHNR and CDR2 FQNEAQ (reference sequence). The CDR3 contains 17 residues. V lost 5 bases and J lost 0, with 17 bases in between. DNA of the CDR3: TGTGCCAGCAGCCGAGCCGGATGGGCCAACTCTGGAAACACCATATATTTT. Translation gives CASSRAGWANSGNTIYF.

CDR3 in amino acids: CASSLTSGDYNEQFF. The CDR3 DNA follows: TGTGCCAGCAGCCTGACTAGCGGCGACTACAATGAGCAGTTCTTC. The chain employs TRBV6-6 and TRBJ2-1; 9 positions match TRBD2. The CDR3 is 15 residues long. Per the germline V gene, CDR1 is MNHNY and CDR2 is SVGAGI (reference sequence). The ends lost 6 bases at V and 3 bases at J; junction bases unmatched: 6.

V is TRBV27 and J is TRBJ2-2; 10 bases align to TRBD1. J gave up 5 bases and V 4 bases, and 4 bases lay outside the gene matches. The CDR3 is 15 residues long. The V gene's germline CDR1 is MNHEY and CDR2 SMNVEV (reference sequence). CDR3 sequence reads: CASSYRQGATGELFF. DNA for the CDR3: TGTGCCAGCAGTTACCGACAGGGGGCGACCGGGGAGCTGTTTTTT.